What follows describes a single TCR beta chain. Its antigen remains undetermined. Within one base of it there is no much larger clone, and no base qualities were kept. This sample stems from a study of blood T cell repertoires in COVID-19 (TCRdb year 2020). Study-wide context: The collaborator samples originated in the United States, Italy and Spain and spanned the acute and convalescent phases of COVID-19. The repertoires were made available in a free public database intended to serve as a resource for research on the immune response to SARS-CoV-2. The prospective study material was composed of cDNA or gDNA derived from T cells, B-cell-depleted T cells, or PBMCs. Subjects who had been exposed to COVID-19, were actively infected with it, or had recovered from it provided the deeply sampled blood TCRbeta repertoires that made up the dataset. Where HLA class I and class II types were available, the types were taken from metadata supplied by the sample provider, not from assay-based typing. Nearly every sample came with metadata listing a de-identified subject ID, COVID-19 status, age in years and sex. The samples were drawn from the first 160 participants of the ongoing ImmuneRACE study and from under 1,500 subjects provided by 6 global collaborators.

General findings and caveats noted by the study authors: How much clinical and demographic metadata was included differed by source and by participant, and the metadata was provided uncurated.

Enrolling through a virtual design, the prospective study's participants ranged in age from roughly 18 to 95 years and lived across about two dozen United States geographic areas. Cohort assignment in the prospective study relied on participant-reported clinical history from a screening survey and a study questionnaire. ImmuneRACE Cohort 3 recovered participants were defined by two consecutive negative NP/OP PCR tests, healthcare professional clearance, or symptom resolution. Mobile phlebotomists in the prospective study collected whole blood, serum and a nasopharyngeal or oropharyngeal swab from every participant. Prospective study participants could optionally give additional blood draws and questionnaires over an approximately two-month period. Before DNA extraction, prospective study blood samples were shipped either frozen or at room temperature. In the germline V gene, CDR1 corresponds to MGHRA and CDR2 to YSYEKL. The CDR3, from cysteine to phenylalanine, totals 16 residues. Only the CDR3 DNA is retained, 48 bases long and in frame from the first base. The junction carries 16 bases between V and J, which are trimmed by 0 bases and 8 bases respectively.

TCRbeta CDR3 regions were amplified from genomic DNA using the immunoSEQ Assay, a bias-controlled multiplex PCR. The paper's processing steps were these. The number of nucleated cells in each sample was estimated by amplification of reference gene primers within the assay. To quantify the absolute abundance of each unique TCRbeta CDR3 rearrangement, sequence reads were collapsed and filtered. Productive Simpson clonality was computed per sample as the square root of Simpson's diversity index over productive rearrangements. TCRdb provides this immuneACCESS table in a form limited to in-frame rearrangements. Some clones are lacking; in checked studies, under half of them reflect an unresolved V gene, and why the rest are absent is not known. V, J and clone size are those of that table, while D and trimming were read from the DNA. The sample data list 450,000 or so clones, and 80% to 95% of these were observed just once. The top ten hold under 0.7% of the sample.

The rearranged chain carries TRBV4-1 and TRBJ1-4, with TRBD1 tentatively as D gene (5 bases match). The specimen was PBMCs or T cells enriched from blood (not recorded which). This receptor was taken from a man aged 18-30 years who had recovered from COVID-19. The nucleotide sequence is given as TGCGCCAGCAGCCAAGATTTTCAGGGCATGATGGAAAAACTGTTTTTT. It translates to CASSQDFQGMMEKLFF.